Below, one TCR beta chain is given with its context. Its matching antigen is unknown. Extracted RNA was reverse transcribed, and the resulting cDNA served as sequencing template. Here immunoSEQ multiplex PCR was the method, and the copy in TCRdb shows in-frame clones only, minus some. The sample has 80,000 to 100,000 clones, around 44% seen once. This specimen comes from a study of CD8+ T cells in alopecia areata. Study-wide background: After 6 to 18 months of tofacitinib, follow-up continued 6 months off drug.

Alopecia areata patients provided lesional scalp punch biopsies and peripheral blood, both collected for the study. Study observations and caveats: Compared with mice, patients displayed less clear TCR sharing, possibly for HLA-related reasons.

Germline CDR1 SNHLY, CDR2 FYNNEI. The CDR3 spans 12 residues. The ends were cut back, 7 bases at V and 1 base at J, with 7 bases in the middle. The sample comprised CD4+ T cells sorted from blood. The chain links TRBV2 to TRBJ2-5; D remains ambiguous. The clonotype was recovered from a human donor with alopecia areata. Here the CDR3 reads CASTPVQETQYF. CDR3 nucleotide sequence: TGTGCCAGCACTCCAGTCCAAGAGACCCAGTACTTC.